Listed below are T cell receptor beta chains from one sample, sequenced in a study of T-cell reconstitution after alpha-beta-depleted transplantation in children. TCRdb re-analysed the PCR reads in MiXCR, keeping a single row per CDR3 protein. The table has 200,000 to 300,000 distinct CDR3 sequences, around 8% seen once; the top ten hold 5% to 8%. Source: PBMCs, mostly from graft donor cells, taken 180 days after TCRalphabeta/CD19-depleted stem cell transplant. These receptors were collected from a male patient aged 10 to 17 who had a stem cell transplant for acute lymphoblastic leukemia, so the T cells may come from the graft donor. Both conserved end residues are part of each CDR3. A D gene is named only where the DNA matches it firmly. Expanded clones get a size class; other rows say once, few or many, or leave the size out.

CDR3aa,CDR3nt,v_gene,abundance,j_gene,d_gene
CSARDRGGNTIYF,TGCAGTGCTCGAGACAGGGGTGGAAACACCATATATTTT,TRBV20-1,many,TRBJ1-3,TRBD1
CASSSPGRIYNEQFF,TGCGCCAGCAGCTCCCCGGGACGAATCTACAATGAGCAGTTCTTC,TRBV5-1,many,TRBJ2-1,NA
CASSQFLAGSSYNEQFF,TGCGCCAGCAGCCAATTTTTAGCGGGGAGCTCCTACAATGAGCAGTTCTTC,TRBV4-3,many,TRBJ2-1,TRBD2
CASSPGGRGSPLHF,TGTGCCAGCAGTCCCGGGGGCCGGGGCTCACCCCTCCACTTT,TRBV3-1,many,TRBJ1-6,NA
CASIDSPSYEQYF,TGTGCCAGCATAGACAGTCCCTCCTACGAGCAGTACTTC,TRBV28,many,TRBJ2-7,NA
CASSLRTREAFF,TGTGCCAGCAGCCTCAGGACGAGAGAAGCTTTCTTT,TRBV7-8,many,TRBJ1-1,NA
CASRQGRNEQYF,TGCGCCAGCAGACAGGGGAGAAACGAGCAGTACTTC,TRBV5-1,many,TRBJ2-7,TRBD1
CASSPGYGVGNTEAFF,TGTGCCAGCAGCCCAGGCTATGGGGTGGGGAACACTGAAGCTTTCTTT,TRBV5-6,many,TRBJ1-1,NA
CASSLPVIRYAGNTEAFF,TGTGCCAGCAGCTTGCCTGTCATCAGATATGCCGGGAACACTGAAGCTTTCTTT,TRBV11-2,many,TRBJ1-1,NA
CASSLAGDEQYF,TGCGCCAGCAGCTTGGCCGGGGACGAGCAGTACTTC,TRBV5-1,many,TRBJ2-7,NA
CASSTRGTTNYGYTF,TGTGCCAGCAGCACCCGGGGGACGACAAACTATGGCTACACCTTC,TRBV4-2,many,TRBJ1-2,NA
CACWGSHNTGELFF,TGTGCCTGCTGGGGATCCCACAACACCGGGGAGCTGTTTTTT,TRBV3-1,NA,TRBJ2-2,NA
CASSQAGLTLPHEQFF,TGCGCCAGCAGCCAAGCCGGGCTAACCTTACCCCATGAGCAGTTCTTC,TRBV4-1,many,TRBJ2-1,NA
CASSYSTLTGRRNEQYF,TGTGCCAGCAGTTACTCGACTTTAACAGGGAGAAGGAACGAGCAGTACTTC,TRBV6-2/TRBV6-3,NA,TRBJ2-7,NA
CSARRGQGSYNEQFF,TGCAGTGCTAGAAGGGGACAGGGATCCTACAATGAGCAGTTCTTC,TRBV20-1,many,TRBJ2-1,TRBD1
CATSTIGSSGACQGYYNEQFF,TGTGCCACCAGCACAATAGGTTCTAGCGGGGCCTGTCAGGGCTACTACAATGAGCAGTTCTTC,TRBV15,many,TRBJ2-1,TRBD2
CSAVGQGTSNQPQHF,TGCTCTGCGGTAGGACAGGGGACAAGCAATCAGCCCCAGCATTTT,TRBV20-1,few,TRBJ1-5,TRBD1
CASRSLAGGPTQYF,TGTGCCAGCAGGAGCTTAGCGGGGGGCCCTACGCAGTATTTT,TRBV12-3/TRBV12-4,many,TRBJ2-3,TRBD2
CASSPLRDRGYYGYTF,TGTGCCAGCAGTCCTCTTCGCGACAGGGGTTACTATGGCTACACCTTC,TRBV11-2,few,TRBJ1-2,TRBD1
CASTGDSYEQYF,TGTGCCAGCACCGGGGATTCGTACGAGCAGTACTTC,TRBV7-9,NA,TRBJ2-7,NA
CASSLIGSSYNEQFF,TGTGCCAGCAGCTTAATAGGGAGCTCCTACAATGAGCAGTTCTTC,TRBV7-8,many,TRBJ2-1,NA
CASTSDQGPQHF,TGTGCCAGCACCTCCGACCAGGGACCCCAGCATTTT,TRBV7-2,many,TRBJ1-5,NA
CASSLTMSSYNEQFF,TGTGCCAGCAGCTTAACTATGAGCTCCTACAATGAGCAGTTCTTC,TRBV7-9,many,TRBJ2-1,NA
CASSQEDPRSSGNTIYF,TGCGCCAGCAGCCAAGAGGACCCGAGGAGCTCTGGAAACACCATATATTTT,TRBV4-3,NA,TRBJ1-3,NA
CASSYGTDGANVLTF,TGTGCCAGCAGTTACGGGACAGACGGGGCCAACGTCCTGACTTTC,TRBV6-6,many,TRBJ2-6,TRBD1
CSASGLADNEQFF,TGCAGTGCCAGCGGTCTAGCGGACAATGAGCAGTTCTTC,TRBV20-1,many,TRBJ2-1,TRBD2
CASSFHRENTEAFF,TGTGCCAGCAGTTTCCACAGGGAGAACACTGAAGCTTTCTTT,TRBV27,many,TRBJ1-1,NA
CATSRGGQGAGANVLTF,TGTGCCACCAGCAGAGGGGGACAAGGCGCTGGGGCCAACGTCCTGACTTTC,TRBV15,many,TRBJ2-6,NA
CASSLEQDSNQPQHF,TGTGCCAGCAGCTTAGAACAGGACTCCAATCAGCCCCAGCATTTT,TRBV11-2,many,TRBJ1-5,NA
CASSLATRLGGQFF,TGTGCCAGCAGCTTAGCGACTCGACTGGGAGGGCAGTTCTTC,TRBV7-2,many,TRBJ2-1,NA
CASSLVSGRFTEAFF,TGTGCCAGCAGCTTGGTGTCAGGGCGGTTTACTGAAGCTTTCTTT,TRBV5-6,once,TRBJ1-1,NA
CASSQDGQPHRAFF,TGCGCCAGCAGCCAAGATGGACAGCCCCATAGGGCTTTCTTT,TRBV4-3,many,TRBJ1-1,NA
CASSKRGEETQYF,TGTGCCAGCAGTAAACGCGGAGAAGAGACCCAGTACTTC,TRBV6-6,many,TRBJ2-5,NA
CASSLERGPPTDTQYF,TGCGCCAGCAGCTTGGAGCGGGGGCCCCCCACAGATACGCAGTATTTT,TRBV5-1,NA,TRBJ2-3,TRBD2
CASSSQRGGGETQYF,TGTGCCAGCAGCTCTCAGCGGGGGGGCGGGGAGACCCAGTACTTC,TRBV7-7,many,TRBJ2-5,TRBD2
CSARGAGAPGELFF,TGCAGTGCTAGAGGGGCGGGGGCGCCCGGGGAGCTGTTTTTT,TRBV20-1,many,TRBJ2-2,NA
CASSLVPSGGYYEQYF,TGTGCCAGCAGCTTAGTCCCTAGCGGGGGGTATTACGAGCAGTACTTC,TRBV7-2,many,TRBJ2-7,TRBD2
CATSRDMGLAGRTGELFF,TGTGCCACCAGCAGAGATATGGGACTAGCGGGGCGAACCGGGGAGCTGTTTTTT,TRBV15,many,TRBJ2-2,TRBD2
CASRFNTGELFF,TGCGCCAGCAGGTTCAACACCGGGGAGCTGTTTTTT,TRBV5-1,many,TRBJ2-2,NA
CASSPLPSYYEQYF,TGTGCCAGCAGCCCCCTTCCCTCATACTACGAGCAGTACTTC,TRBV14,many,TRBJ2-7,NA
CSAEGAELDEQYF,TGCAGTGCAGAGGGGGCGGAACTGGACGAGCAGTACTTC,TRBV20-1,many,TRBJ2-7,TRBD1